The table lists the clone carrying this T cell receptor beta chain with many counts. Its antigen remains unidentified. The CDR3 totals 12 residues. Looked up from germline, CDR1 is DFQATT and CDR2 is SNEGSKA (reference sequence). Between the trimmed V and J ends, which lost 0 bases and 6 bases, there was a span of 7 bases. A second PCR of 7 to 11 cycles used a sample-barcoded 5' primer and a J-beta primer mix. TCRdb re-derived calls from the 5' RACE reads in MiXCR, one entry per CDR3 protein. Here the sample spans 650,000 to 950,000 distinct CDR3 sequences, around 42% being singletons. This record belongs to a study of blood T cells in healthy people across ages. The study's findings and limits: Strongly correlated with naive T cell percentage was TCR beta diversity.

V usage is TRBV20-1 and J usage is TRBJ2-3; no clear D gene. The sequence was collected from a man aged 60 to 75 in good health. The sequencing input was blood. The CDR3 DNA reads TGCAGTGCTAGAGATTACCCGGATACGCAGTATTTT. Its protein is CSARDYPDTQYF.